This is a list of T cell receptor beta chains from one sample in a study of beta chain features in type 1 diabetes. The table came from immunoSEQ multiplex PCR; TCRdb's copy has only in-frame clones and leaves some out. The profile shows under 130,000 clones, under 30% of them singletons. The sample comprised central memory CD4+ T cells from blood. Every receptor here comes from a woman aged 18-29 years with type 1 diabetes. The CDR3 runs from the conserved cysteine through the conserved F or W. The order of the fields is D gene, J gene, V gene, CDR3 protein. D genes are given only for firm matches.

D gene: .; J gene: TRBJ2-7; V gene: TRBV18; CDR3 protein: CASSQEMEVSYEQYF
D gene: .; J gene: TRBJ2-5; V gene: TRBV5-1; CDR3 protein: CASSLNADQETQYF
D gene: TRBD1; J gene: TRBJ1-1; V gene: TRBV30; CDR3 protein: CAWSAGQENVGTEAFF
D gene: TRBD2; J gene: TRBJ2-3; V gene: TRBV7-2; CDR3 protein: CASSLSYAGGLGTDTQYF
D gene: .; J gene: TRBJ1-2; V gene: TRBV2; CDR3 protein: CASSPDRNYGYTF
D gene: .; J gene: TRBJ1-1; V gene: TRBV4-3; CDR3 protein: CASSQDRTFRTEAFF
D gene: .; J gene: TRBJ2-5; V gene: TRBV7-9; CDR3 protein: CASSLPPKETQYF
D gene: .; J gene: TRBJ2-3; V gene: TRBV18; CDR3 protein: CASSPRGTDPTDTQYF
D gene: .; J gene: TRBJ2-6; V gene: TRBV7-2; CDR3 protein: CASSLGGYGANVLTF
D gene: TRBD1; J gene: TRBJ1-2; V gene: TRBV5-4; CDR3 protein: CASSPRDRANYGYTF
D gene: TRBD1; J gene: TRBJ2-7; V gene: TRBV2; CDR3 protein: CASRQQGVLGEQYF